This TCR beta chain is from a study of cytomegalovirus exposure and HLA in healthy donors. Looking at the study overall: Of more than 350 genotyped donors, roughly 80% clustered with self-reported Caucasian donors.

This CDR3 is built from 16 residues. CDR1 LNHDA and CDR2 SQIVND come from the germline V gene (reference sequence). The trim removed 8 bases at V and 2 bases at J, leaving 12 bases unmatched. Notes on this clone: Its antigen is not identified.

Study results and limitations: CMV serostatus was the only immune exposure information that was available.

With 60 Vbeta and 13 Jbeta primers, the PCR was carried out. The assay was immunoSEQ multiplex PCR, and TCRdb's table has in-frame clones only and misses some. The table lists over 95,000 clones, around 73% of them singletons. This TCR came from a woman under 40 in good health and CMV-seropositive. The rearrangement joins TRBV19 to TRBJ1-3; TRBD1 aligns across 7 bases. The sample was PBMCs. CDR3 in amino acids: CASAYLDRAAGNTIYF. Written as DNA, the CDR3 is TGTGCCAGTGCATACCTCGACAGGGCAGCTGGAAACACCATATATTTT.